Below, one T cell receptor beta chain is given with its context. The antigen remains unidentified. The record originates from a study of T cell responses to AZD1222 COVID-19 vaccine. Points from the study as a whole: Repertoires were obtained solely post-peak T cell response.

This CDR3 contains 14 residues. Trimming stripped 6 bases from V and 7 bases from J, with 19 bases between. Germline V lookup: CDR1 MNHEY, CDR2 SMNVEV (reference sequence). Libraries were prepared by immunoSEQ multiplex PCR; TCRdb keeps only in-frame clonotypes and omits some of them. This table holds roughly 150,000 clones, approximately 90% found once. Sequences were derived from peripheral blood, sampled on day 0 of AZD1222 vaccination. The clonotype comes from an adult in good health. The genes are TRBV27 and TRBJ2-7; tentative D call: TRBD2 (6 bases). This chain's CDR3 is CASSSSSLAGEQYV. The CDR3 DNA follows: TGTGCCAGCAGCAGCTCATCCCTTGCGGGAGAGCAGTACGTC.